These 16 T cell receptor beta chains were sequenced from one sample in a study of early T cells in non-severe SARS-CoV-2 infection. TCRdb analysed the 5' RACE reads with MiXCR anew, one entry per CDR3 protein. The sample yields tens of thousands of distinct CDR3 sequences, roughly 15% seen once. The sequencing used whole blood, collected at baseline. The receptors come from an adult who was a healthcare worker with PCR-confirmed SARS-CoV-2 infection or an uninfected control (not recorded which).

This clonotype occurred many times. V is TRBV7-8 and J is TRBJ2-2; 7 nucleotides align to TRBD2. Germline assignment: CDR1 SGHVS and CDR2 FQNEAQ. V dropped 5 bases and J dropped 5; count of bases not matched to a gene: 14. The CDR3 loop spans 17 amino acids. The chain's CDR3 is CASSPSPSGMGTGELFF. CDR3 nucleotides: TGTGCCAGCAGCCCATCACCAAGCGGGATGGGAACCGGGGAGCTGTTTTTT.

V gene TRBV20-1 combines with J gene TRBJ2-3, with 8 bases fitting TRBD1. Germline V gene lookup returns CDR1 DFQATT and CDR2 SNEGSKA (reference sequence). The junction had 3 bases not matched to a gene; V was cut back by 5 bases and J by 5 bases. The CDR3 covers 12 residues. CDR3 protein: CSAWDRRDTQYF. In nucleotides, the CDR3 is TGCAGTGCTTGGGACAGGAGAGATACGCAGTATTTT.

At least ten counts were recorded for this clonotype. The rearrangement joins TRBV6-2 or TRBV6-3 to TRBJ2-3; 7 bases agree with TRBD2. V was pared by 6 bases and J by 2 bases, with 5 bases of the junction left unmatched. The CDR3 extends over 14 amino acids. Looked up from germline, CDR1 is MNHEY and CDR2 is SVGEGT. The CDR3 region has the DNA TGTGCCAGCAGCGGGGCGGGAGCCACAGATACGCAGTATTTT. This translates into CASSGAGATDTQYF.

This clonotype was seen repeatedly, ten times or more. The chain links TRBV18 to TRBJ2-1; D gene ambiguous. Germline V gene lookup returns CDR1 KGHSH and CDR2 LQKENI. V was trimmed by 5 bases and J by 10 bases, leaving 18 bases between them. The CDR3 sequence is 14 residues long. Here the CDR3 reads CASSGSGPESEQFF. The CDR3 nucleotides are TGTGCCAGCTCAGGATCGGGCCCCGAGTCGGAGCAGTTCTTC.

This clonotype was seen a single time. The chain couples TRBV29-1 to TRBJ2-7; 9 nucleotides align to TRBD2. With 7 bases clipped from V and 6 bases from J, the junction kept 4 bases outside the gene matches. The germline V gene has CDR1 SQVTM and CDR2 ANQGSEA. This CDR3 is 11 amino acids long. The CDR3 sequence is CSAGGRGEQYF. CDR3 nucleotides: TGCAGCGCCGGCGGGAGGGGCGAGCAGTACTTC.

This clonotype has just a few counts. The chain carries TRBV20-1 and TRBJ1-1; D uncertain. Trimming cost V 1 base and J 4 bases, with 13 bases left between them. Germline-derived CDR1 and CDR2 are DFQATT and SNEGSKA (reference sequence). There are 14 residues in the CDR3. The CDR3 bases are TGCAGTGCTAGAGTGGCAGCTAGGACCACTGAAGCTTTCTTT. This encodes CSARVAARTTEAFF.

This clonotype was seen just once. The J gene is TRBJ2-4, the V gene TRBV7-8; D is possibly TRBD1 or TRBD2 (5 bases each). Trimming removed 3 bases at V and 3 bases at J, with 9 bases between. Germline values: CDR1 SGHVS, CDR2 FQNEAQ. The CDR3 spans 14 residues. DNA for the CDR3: TGTGCCAGCAGCTTGGGGGTAGACAAAAACATTCAGTACTTC. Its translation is CASSLGVDKNIQYF.

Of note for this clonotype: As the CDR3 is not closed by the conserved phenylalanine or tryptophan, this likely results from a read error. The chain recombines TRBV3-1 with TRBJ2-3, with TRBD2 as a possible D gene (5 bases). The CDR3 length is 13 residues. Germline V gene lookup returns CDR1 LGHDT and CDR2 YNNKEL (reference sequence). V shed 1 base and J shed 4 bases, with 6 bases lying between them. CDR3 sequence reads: CASSQGGSDTQYL. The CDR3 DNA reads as TGTGCCAGCAGCCAAGGCGGGTCAGATACGCAGTATTTG.

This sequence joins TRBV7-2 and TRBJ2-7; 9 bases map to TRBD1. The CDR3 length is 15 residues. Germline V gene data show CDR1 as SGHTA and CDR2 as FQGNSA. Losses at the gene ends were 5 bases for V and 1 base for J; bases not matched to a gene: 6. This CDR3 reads CASSPGQGGSYEQYF. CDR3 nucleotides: TGTGCCAGCAGCCCGGGACAGGGCGGATCCTACGAGCAGTACTTC.

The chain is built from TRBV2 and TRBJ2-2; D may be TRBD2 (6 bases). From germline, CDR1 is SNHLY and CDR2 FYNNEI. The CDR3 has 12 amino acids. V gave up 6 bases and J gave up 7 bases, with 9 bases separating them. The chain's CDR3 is CASSGSGGELFF. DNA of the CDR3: TGTGCCAGCAGCGGGAGCGGCGGGGAGCTGTTTTTT.

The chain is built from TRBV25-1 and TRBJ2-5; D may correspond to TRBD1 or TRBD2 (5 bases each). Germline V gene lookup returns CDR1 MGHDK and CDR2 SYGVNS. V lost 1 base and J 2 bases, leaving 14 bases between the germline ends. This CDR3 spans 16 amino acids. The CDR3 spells CASSEWLRGRQETQYF. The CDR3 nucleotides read TGTGCCAGCAGTGAATGGTTACGGGGCCGACAAGAGACCCAGTACTTC.

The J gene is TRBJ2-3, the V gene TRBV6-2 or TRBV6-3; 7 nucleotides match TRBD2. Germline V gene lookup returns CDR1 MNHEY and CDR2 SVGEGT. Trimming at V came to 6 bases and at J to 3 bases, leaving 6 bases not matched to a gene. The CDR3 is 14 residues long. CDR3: CASSLGLVTDTQYF. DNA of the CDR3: TGTGCCAGCAGCCTTGGACTAGTGACAGATACGCAGTATTTT.

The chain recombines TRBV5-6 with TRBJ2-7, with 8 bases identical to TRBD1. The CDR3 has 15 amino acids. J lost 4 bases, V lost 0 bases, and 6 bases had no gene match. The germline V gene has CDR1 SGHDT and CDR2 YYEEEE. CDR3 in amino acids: CASSLGGTGLYEQYF. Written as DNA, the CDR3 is TGTGCCAGCAGCTTGGGGGGGACAGGTTTATACGAGCAGTACTTC.

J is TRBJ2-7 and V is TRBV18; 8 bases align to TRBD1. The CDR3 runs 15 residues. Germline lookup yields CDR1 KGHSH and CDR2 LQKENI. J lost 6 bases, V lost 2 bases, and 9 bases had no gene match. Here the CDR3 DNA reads TGTGCCAGCTCACCAAGTTCCAGGGGGCGCATCGAGCAGTACTTC. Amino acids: CASSPSSRGRIEQYF.

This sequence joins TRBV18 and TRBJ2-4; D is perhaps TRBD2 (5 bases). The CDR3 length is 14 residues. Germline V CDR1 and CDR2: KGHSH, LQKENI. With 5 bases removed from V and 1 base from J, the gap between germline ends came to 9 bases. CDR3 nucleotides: TGTGCCAGCTCAGTTCGAGGGGCCAAAAACATTCAGTACTTC. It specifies CASSVRGAKNIQYF.

Here the CDR3 reads CASSTGAGAGDQPQHF. Here the CDR3 DNA reads TGTGCCAGCAGTACAGGGGCGGGGGCTGGGGATCAGCCCCAGCATTTT. The chain joins TRBV12-3 or TRBV12-4 to TRBJ1-5; 7 bases fit TRBD1. The CDR3 sequence is 16 residues long. With V trimmed by 5 bases and J by 5 bases, 12 bases remained unmatched.